This is a list of T cell receptor beta chains from one sample in a study of cytomegalovirus exposure and HLA in healthy donors. The protocol was immunoSEQ multiplex PCR, while the TCRdb copy is restricted to in-frame clones and leaves out a portion. The sample carries just over 200,000 clones, roughly 80% recorded once. The sequenced sample was PBMCs. These receptor sequences come from a woman between 40 and 55 years old in good health and CMV-seronegative. The CDR3 runs from the conserved cysteine through the conserved F or W. D genes are given only for firm matches. Some rows mark clone size as missing; the rest say once, few, many or name a class of expanded clone.

CDR3 length	V gene	D gene	clone size	J gene	CDR3 DNA	CDR3 protein
15	TRBV5-4	-	-	TRBJ1-4	TGTGCCAGCAGCCTGGGCGGACAGCTAAATGAAAAACTGTTTTTT	CASSLGGQLNEKLFF
10	TRBV25-1	-	-	TRBJ2-5	TGTGCCAGCAGTGACAGGGGCCAGTACTTC	CASSDRGQYF
13	TRBV11-2	-	-	TRBJ1-2	TGTGCCAGCAGTTGGCCGAGGAACTATGGCTACACCTTC	CASSWPRNYGYTF
14	TRBV7-2	TRBD2	-	TRBJ2-7	TGTGCCAGCAGCGCTACTAGCGGCCCGAACGAGCAGTACTTC	CASSATSGPNEQYF
15	TRBV30	-	-	TRBJ1-3	TGTGCCTGGAGCAAGGTACGCGGAGTTGGAAACACCATATATTTT	CAWSKVRGVGNTIYF
12	TRBV7-9	TRBD1	few	TRBJ2-7	TGTTCCAGCGAGACAGGGGGAAACGAGCAGTACTTC	CSSETGGNEQYF
15	TRBV7-3	-	-	TRBJ2-6	TGTGCCAGCAGCTTTGGAGGCTCTGGGGCCAACGTCCTGACTTTC	CASSFGGSGANVLTF
12	TRBV4-1	TRBD1	-	TRBJ2-7	TGCGCCAGCAGCCCGACAGGGACCGAGCAGTACTTC	CASSPTGTEQYF
16	TRBV19	TRBD2	-	TRBJ2-1	TGTGCCAGTAGTATCTTACTAGCGGGAGTTAACAATGAGCAGTTCTTC	CASSILLAGVNNEQFF
14	TRBV12-5	TRBD2	-	TRBJ2-2	TGTGCTAGTGGTTTGGGGGGGGGCACCGGGGAGCTGTTTTTT	CASGLGGGTGELFF
12	TRBV7-9	TRBD1	few	TRBJ2-1	TGTGCCAGCAGCTTGACAGGGGACGAGCAGTTCTTC	CASSLTGDEQFF
16	TRBV2	-	-	TRBJ2-7	TGTGCCAGCAGTGAACCGGGTGCAGTGTATTCCTACGAGCAGTACTTC	CASSEPGAVYSYEQYF
16	TRBV9	-	-	TRBJ2-3	TGTGCCAGCAGCGTAGAGGGGTATTATGGCACAGATACGCAGTATTTT	CASSVEGYYGTDTQYF
14	TRBV27	-	-	TRBJ1-4	TGTGCCAGCAGTTTCGCGGGGCTGGGAGAAAAACTGTTTTTT	CASSFAGLGEKLFF
17	TRBV4-1	-	-	TRBJ1-3	TGCGCCAGCAGCCAAGTAGCCGGACAAAACCTCGGAAACACCATATATTTT	CASSQVAGQNLGNTIYF
11	TRBV5-1	-	once	TRBJ2-1	TGCGCCAGCAGCTCTTACAATGAGCGGTTCTTC	CASSSYNERFF